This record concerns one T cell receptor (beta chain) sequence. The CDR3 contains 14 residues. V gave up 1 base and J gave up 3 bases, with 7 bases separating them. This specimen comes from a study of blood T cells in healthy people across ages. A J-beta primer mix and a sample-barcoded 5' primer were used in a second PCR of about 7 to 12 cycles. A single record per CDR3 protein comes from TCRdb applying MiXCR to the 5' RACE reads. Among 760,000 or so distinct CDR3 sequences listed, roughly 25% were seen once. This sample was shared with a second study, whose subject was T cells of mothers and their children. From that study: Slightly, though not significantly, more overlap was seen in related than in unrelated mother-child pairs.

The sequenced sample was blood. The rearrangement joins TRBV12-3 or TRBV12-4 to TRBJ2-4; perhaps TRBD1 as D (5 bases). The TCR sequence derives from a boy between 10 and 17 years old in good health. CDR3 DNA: TGTGCCAGCAGTTTAGGACAGATCAAAAACATTCAGTACTTC. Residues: CASSLGQIKNIQYF.